This T cell receptor (beta chain) is from a study of early T cells in non-severe SARS-CoV-2 infection. For the study at large: Unpaired chains resulted from sequencing bulk RNA of unsorted whole blood. Study results and limitations: VDJdb matching, biased toward anti-spike CD8 responses, missed private and CD4 specificities.

Individually, cDNA molecules had unique molecular identifiers attached to them. TCRdb called the 5' RACE reads again in MiXCR, with one record for every CDR3 protein. The sample has approximately 35,000 distinct CDR3 sequences, approximately 5.3% seen once. Trimming removed 2 bases from V and 2 bases from J; junction bases left unmatched: 1. CDR3 size: 13 residues. The germline V gene encodes CDR1 SGHRS and CDR2 YFSETQ. There are a few counts of this clonotype. As yet, its antigen is unknown. The sample was whole blood. J is TRBJ2-7 and V is TRBV5-1, with TRBD1 identical over 7 bases. This clonotype originated in an adult who was a healthcare worker with PCR-confirmed SARS-CoV-2 infection or an uninfected control (not recorded which). Written as DNA, the CDR3 is TGCGCCAGCAGCTTCGGACAGGCCTACGAGCAGTACTTC. Translation gives CASSFGQAYEQYF. The full variable domain, completed using reference TRBV5-1 and TRBJ2-7, is KAGVTQTPRYLIKTRGQQVTLSCSPISGHRSVSWYQQTPGQGLQFLFEYFSETQRNKGNFPGRFSGRQFSNSRSEMNVSTLELGDSALYLCASSFGQAYEQYFGPGTRLTVT.